The clone carrying this TCR beta chain was seen ten or more times. The length of the CDR3 is 15 residues. V lost 2 bases, J lost 7 bases, and 15 bases lay in between. CDR1 and CDR2 from the germline V gene are SGHRS and YFSETQ. This entry is derived from a study of neurological immune-mediated disorders. TCRdb re-called the 5' RACE reads with MiXCR, one entry per CDR3 protein. This table has under 40,000 distinct CDR3 sequences, approximately 7% appearing once. The chain has TRBV5-1 and TRBJ2-2, with D maybe TRBD2 (8 bases). Sequenced input: CD4+ T cells from blood. The receptor was isolated from a man aged 50 to 60 in good health. CDR3 region: CASSFGRGLVGELFF. The CDR3 DNA reads as TGCGCCAGCAGCTTCGGGAGGGGGCTTGTCGGGGAGCTGTTTTTT.